Listed below are T cell receptor beta chains from one sample, sequenced in a study of control samples from healthy donors and cancer patients. The method was immunoSEQ multiplex PCR; TCRdb's version includes in-frame clones alone and lacks a portion of them. The table includes 150,000 to 200,000 clones, over 85% detected once. The sequencing input was blood. The receptors originated from a woman aged 40 to 55 in good health. Each CDR3 is given with its conserved first and last residue. Fields, in order: J gene, clone size, D gene, V gene, CDR3 protein, CDR3 DNA. D genes are given only for firm matches. Clone size, where shown, is once, few, many, or a class for clones that have expanded.

TRBJ1-5 | - | - | TRBV18 | CASSNRPGENQPQHF | TGTGCCAGCTCAAATCGGCCAGGGGAAAATCAGCCCCAGCATTTT
TRBJ1-1 | - | - | TRBV27 | CASSSRVGRALEAFF | TGTGCCAGCAGTTCCCGGGTCGGCAGGGCCCTTGAAGCTTTCTTT
TRBJ1-2 | once | - | TRBV19 | CASSSSQGNYGYTF | TGTGCCAGTAGCAGCTCCCAGGGTAACTATGGCTACACCTTC
TRBJ2-3 | - | - | TRBV9 | CASSVGEGYTDTQYF | TGTGCCAGCAGCGTAGGTGAGGGATACACAGATACGCAGTATTTT
TRBJ1-2 | - | TRBD1 | TRBV30 | CAWIGQGAAGYTF | TGTGCCTGGATTGGGCAGGGGGCGGCTGGCTACACCTTC
TRBJ2-7 | - | - | TRBV27 | CASSLSTSMAGEQYF | TGTGCCAGCAGTTTATCGACTAGTATGGCAGGCGAGCAGTACTTC
TRBJ2-1 | - | TRBD2 | TRBV5-1 | CASSLGTSGNEQFF | TGCGCCAGCAGCCTCGGGACTAGCGGAAATGAGCAGTTCTTC
TRBJ1-5 | - | - | TRBV6-2/TRBV6-3 | CASSYVDYSNQPQHF | TGTGCCAGCAGTTATGTGGACTATAGCAATCAGCCCCAGCATTTT
TRBJ2-5 | - | TRBD2 | TRBV6-5 | CASRTSVIQETQYF | TGTGCCAGCAGAACTAGCGTAATCCAAGAGACCCAGTACTTC
TRBJ2-1 | - | TRBD2 | TRBV6-6 | CASSPGGGAYNEQFF | TGTGCCAGCAGTCCCGGCGGGGGGGCCTACAATGAGCAGTTCTTC
TRBJ2-7 | - | TRBD2 | TRBV5-1 | CASSLLAGYEQYF | TGCGCCAGCAGCTTGTTAGCGGGGTACGAGCAGTACTTC
TRBJ2-7 | - | - | TRBV9 | CASSVETAGGEQYF | TGTGCCAGCAGCGTAGAGACAGCTGGGGGGGAGCAGTACTTC
TRBJ2-3 | - | - | TRBV5-1 | CASSPSRVSTDTQYF | TGCGCCAGCAGCCCATCGAGGGTGTCGACAGATACGCAGTATTTT
TRBJ2-3 | - | - | TRBV6-2/TRBV6-3 | CASSYRGPDTDTQYF | TGTGCCAGCAGTTATCGGGGTCCTGACACAGATACGCAGTATTTT
TRBJ1-6 | few | - | TRBV19 | CASSMGDTLNSPLHF | TGTGCCAGTAGTATGGGGGATACCCTTAATTCACCCCTCCACTTT
TRBJ1-1 | - | TRBD1 | TRBV6-5 | CASSTRTGVNTEAFF | TGTGCCAGCAGTACCCGGACAGGAGTGAACACTGAAGCTTTCTTT
TRBJ1-1 | - | - | TRBV5-5 | CASSLVRYTEAFF | TGTGCCAGCAGCTTGGTTCGGTACACTGAAGCTTTCTTT
TRBJ2-3 | - | TRBD1 | TRBV12-5 | CASGDRGLDTQYF | TGTGCTAGTGGTGACAGGGGGCTTGATACGCAGTATTTT
TRBJ1-5 | few | TRBD1 | TRBV18 | CASSPGQGSNQPQHF | TGTGCCAGCTCACCAGGACAGGGGAGCAATCAGCCCCAGCATTTT
TRBJ2-7 | - | - | TRBV9 | CASSIDSFSYEQYF | TGTGCCAGCAGTATCGACAGCTTCTCCTACGAGCAGTACTTC
TRBJ2-3 | - | - | TRBV6-2/TRBV6-3 | CASSPRNRDGKHTQYF | TGTGCCAGCAGCCCTAGAAACCGGGACGGGAAACATACGCAGTATTTT
TRBJ2-2 | - | - | TRBV6-2/TRBV6-3 | CASSRQVETGELFF | TGTGCCAGCAGCCGACAGGTGGAGACCGGGGAGCTGTTTTTT
TRBJ1-2 | - | - | TRBV5-6 | CASSLLGFEGYTF | TGTGCCAGCAGCTTGCTGGGGTTCGAGGGCTACACCTTC
TRBJ2-7 | - | - | TRBV2 | CASSGYFPDTSYEQYF | TGTGCCAGCAGTGGGTATTTTCCGGACACTTCCTACGAGCAGTACTTC
TRBJ1-1 | - | - | TRBV19 | CASSIDSGLGTEAFF | TGTGCCAGTAGTATTGACAGCGGGTTGGGTACTGAAGCTTTCTTT
TRBJ1-4 | - | TRBD1 | TRBV5-1 | CASSGKQGTGSTNEKLFF | TGCGCCAGCAGCGGAAAACAGGGGACGGGGTCAACTAATGAAAAACTGTTTTTT
TRBJ1-2 | - | - | TRBV19 | CASSIVSTDHGYTF | TGTGCCAGTAGTATAGTTTCGACGGACCATGGCTACACCTTC
TRBJ2-3 | - | - | TRBV5-6 | CASSFLPHSTDTQYF | TGTGCCAGCAGCTTTCTACCCCATAGCACAGATACGCAGTATTTT
TRBJ2-5 | - | - | TRBV5-1 | CASSLAAENQETQYF | TGCGCCAGCAGCTTGGCGGCAGAAAACCAAGAGACCCAGTACTTC
TRBJ1-1 | - | - | TRBV15 | CATSLKGVGALNTEAFF | TGTGCCACCAGCCTCAAGGGGGTCGGTGCCCTGAACACTGAAGCTTTCTTT
TRBJ1-1 | - | - | TRBV3-1/TRBV3-2 | CASSQEGGNTEAFF | TGTGCCAGCAGCCAAGAGGGCGGAAACACTGAAGCTTTCTTT
TRBJ1-6 | - | - | TRBV27 | CASSEGGFSPLHF | TGTGCCAGCAGTGAGGGTGGGTTTTCACCCCTCCACTTT
TRBJ1-6 | - | - | TRBV6-6 | CASSYSPFYNSPLHF | TGTGCCAGCAGTTACTCGCCCTTCTATAATTCACCCCTCCACTTT
TRBJ2-1 | - | - | TRBV18 | CASSPVNNEQFF | TGTGCCAGCTCACCTGTCAACAATGAGCAGTTCTTC
TRBJ2-5 | - | - | TRBV7-2 | CASSLSPSQETQYF | TGTGCCAGCAGCCTATCCCCTAGCCAAGAGACCCAGTACTTC
TRBJ2-7 | - | - | TRBV3-1/TRBV3-2 | CASSHSALGYEQYF | TGTGCCAGCAGCCATTCGGCACTAGGTTACGAGCAGTACTTC
TRBJ2-2 | - | TRBD2 | TRBV27 | CASSPQLGRGGSSGELFF | TGTGCCAGCAGTCCCCAGCTGGGGCGCGGCGGGAGTTCCGGGGAGCTGTTTTTT
TRBJ2-1 | - | TRBD2 | TRBV18 | CASSPRGLAGGFGNEQFF | TGTGCCAGCTCACCACGAGGACTAGCGGGAGGGTTCGGGAATGAGCAGTTCTTC
TRBJ2-5 | - | TRBD2 | TRBV5-1 | CASSLQPGLAGQETQYF | TGCGCCAGCAGCTTACAACCGGGACTAGCGGGCCAAGAGACCCAGTACTTC
TRBJ1-1 | - | TRBD1 | TRBV9 | CASSARQGTNTEAFF | TGTGCCAGCAGCGCCCGACAGGGGACGAACACTGAAGCTTTCTTT
TRBJ1-1 | few | TRBD1 | TRBV3-1/TRBV3-2 | CASSQTTGVAEAFF | TGTGCCAGCAGCCAAACGACAGGGGTCGCTGAAGCTTTCTTT
TRBJ1-2 | - | - | TRBV9 | CASSVGRGTGGYTF | TGTGCCAGCAGCGTAGGACGAGGTACCGGGGGCTACACCTTC
TRBJ1-1 | - | TRBD1 | TRBV3-1/TRBV3-2 | CASSLIDRGADAFF | TGTGCCAGCAGCCTTATTGACAGGGGAGCCGACGCTTTCTTT
TRBJ2-7 | - | TRBD1 | TRBV7-9 | CASRTGSNYEQYF | TGTGCCAGCCGGACAGGATCCAACTACGAGCAGTACTTC
TRBJ2-7 | - | TRBD2 | TRBV3-1/TRBV3-2 | CASSQEASGSGNEQYF | TGTGCCAGCAGCCAAGAGGCTAGCGGGAGTGGAAACGAGCAGTACTTC
TRBJ1-2 | - | - | TRBV7-9 | CASSDPGEANYGYTF | TGTGCCAGCAGCGACCCGGGCGAGGCTAACTATGGCTACACCTTC
TRBJ2-6 | - | TRBD1 | TRBV19 | CASSSLGQGAPGANVLTF | TGTGCCAGTAGTAGCTTAGGACAGGGGGCGCCTGGGGCCAACGTCCTGACTTTC
TRBJ2-1 | - | - | TRBV7-6 | CASSLVGGGYNEQFF | TGTGCCAGCAGCTTAGTAGGGGGGGGTTACAATGAGCAGTTCTTC
TRBJ2-5 | - | - | TRBV9 | CASSVATGLGETQYF | TGTGCCAGCAGCGTAGCTACAGGGTTGGGAGAGACCCAGTACTTC
TRBJ2-7 | - | TRBD2 | TRBV9 | CASSLTSGAYEQYF | TGTGCCAGCAGCCTCACTAGCGGGGCCTACGAGCAGTACTTC
TRBJ1-2 | - | - | TRBV10-3 | CAISDPGLRYGYTF | TGTGCCATCAGTGATCCAGGGCTTCGGTATGGCTACACCTTC
TRBJ2-3 | - | - | TRBV3-1/TRBV3-2 | CASSQDRSGWGTDTQYF | TGTGCCAGCAGCCAAGACCGGAGCGGGTGGGGCACAGATACGCAGTATTTT
TRBJ1-2 | once | - | TRBV11-2 | CASSLTDRGGYGYTF | TGTGCCAGCAGCTTAACGGACAGAGGGGGCTATGGCTACACCTTC